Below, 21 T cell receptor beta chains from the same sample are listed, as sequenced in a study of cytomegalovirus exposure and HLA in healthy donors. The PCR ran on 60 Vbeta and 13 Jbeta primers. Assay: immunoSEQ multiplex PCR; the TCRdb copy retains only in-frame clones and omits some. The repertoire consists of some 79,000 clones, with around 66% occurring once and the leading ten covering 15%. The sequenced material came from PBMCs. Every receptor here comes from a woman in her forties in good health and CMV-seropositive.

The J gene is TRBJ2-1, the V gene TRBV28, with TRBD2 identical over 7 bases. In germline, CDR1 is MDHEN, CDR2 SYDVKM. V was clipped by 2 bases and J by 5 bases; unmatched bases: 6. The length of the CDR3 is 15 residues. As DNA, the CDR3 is TGTGCCAGCAGTTTACGGGGGGTGCATAACAATGAGCAGTTCTTC. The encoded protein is CASSLRGVHNNEQFF.

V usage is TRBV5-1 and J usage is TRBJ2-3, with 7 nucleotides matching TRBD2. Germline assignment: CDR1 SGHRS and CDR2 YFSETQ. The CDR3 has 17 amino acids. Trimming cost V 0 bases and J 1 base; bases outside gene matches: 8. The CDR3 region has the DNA TGCGCCAGCAGCTTGGGGTGGGGCGGGAGTCGCACAGATACGCAGTATTTT. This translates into CASSLGWGGSRTDTQYF.

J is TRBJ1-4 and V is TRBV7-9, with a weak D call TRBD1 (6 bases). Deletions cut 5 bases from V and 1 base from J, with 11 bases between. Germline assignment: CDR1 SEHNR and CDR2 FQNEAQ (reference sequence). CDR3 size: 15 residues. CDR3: CASSPKGGTNEKLFF. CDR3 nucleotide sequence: TGTGCCAGCAGCCCGAAAGGGGGAACTAATGAAAAACTGTTTTTT.

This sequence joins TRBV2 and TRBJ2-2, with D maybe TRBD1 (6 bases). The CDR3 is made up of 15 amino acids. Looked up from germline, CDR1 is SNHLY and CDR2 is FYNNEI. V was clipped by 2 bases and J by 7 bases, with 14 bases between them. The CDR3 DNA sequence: TGTGCCAGCAGTGAAAGGGGGAGAAGCGGCGGGGAGCTGTTTTTT. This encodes CASSERGRSGGELFF.

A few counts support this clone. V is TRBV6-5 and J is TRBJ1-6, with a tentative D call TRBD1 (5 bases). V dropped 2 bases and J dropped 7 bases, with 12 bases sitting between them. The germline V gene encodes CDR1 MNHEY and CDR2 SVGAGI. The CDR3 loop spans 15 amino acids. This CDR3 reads CASSYITGVNSPLHF. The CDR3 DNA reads TGTGCCAGCAGTTACATCACAGGAGTGAATTCACCCCTCCACTTT.

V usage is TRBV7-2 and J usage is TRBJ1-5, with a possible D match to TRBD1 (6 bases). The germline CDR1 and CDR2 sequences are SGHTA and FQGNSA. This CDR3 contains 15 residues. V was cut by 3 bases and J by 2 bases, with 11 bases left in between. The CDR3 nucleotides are TGTGCCAGCAGCTTTACGGGGGGCGGCAATCAGCCCCAGCATTTT. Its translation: CASSFTGGGNQPQHF.

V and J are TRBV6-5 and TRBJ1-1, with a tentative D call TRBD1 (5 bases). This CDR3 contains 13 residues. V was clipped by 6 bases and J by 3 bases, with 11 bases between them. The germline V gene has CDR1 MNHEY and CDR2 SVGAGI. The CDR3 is CASSRGGDTEAFF. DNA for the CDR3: TGTGCCAGCAGCCGGGGGGGGGACACTGAAGCTTTCTTT.

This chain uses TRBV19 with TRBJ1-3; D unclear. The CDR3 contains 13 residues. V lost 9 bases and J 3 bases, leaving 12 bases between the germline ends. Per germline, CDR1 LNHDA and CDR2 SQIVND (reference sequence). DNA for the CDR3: TGTGCCAGCCTTGAGGGCGATGGAAACACCATATATTTT. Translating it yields CASLEGDGNTIYF.

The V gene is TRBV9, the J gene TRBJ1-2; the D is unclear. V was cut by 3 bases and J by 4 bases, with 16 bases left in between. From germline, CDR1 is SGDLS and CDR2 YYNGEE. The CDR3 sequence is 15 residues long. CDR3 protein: CASSERLEGGYGYTF. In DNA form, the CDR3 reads TGTGCCAGCAGCGAGCGACTTGAGGGTGGCTATGGCTACACCTTC.

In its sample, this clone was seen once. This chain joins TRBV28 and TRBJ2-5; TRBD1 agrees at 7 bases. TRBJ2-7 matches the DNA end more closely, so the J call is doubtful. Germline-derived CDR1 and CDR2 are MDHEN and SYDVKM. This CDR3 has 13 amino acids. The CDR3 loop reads CASSQTGNYEQYF. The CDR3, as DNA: TGTGCCAGCAGCCAGACAGGGAACTACGAGCAGTACTTC.

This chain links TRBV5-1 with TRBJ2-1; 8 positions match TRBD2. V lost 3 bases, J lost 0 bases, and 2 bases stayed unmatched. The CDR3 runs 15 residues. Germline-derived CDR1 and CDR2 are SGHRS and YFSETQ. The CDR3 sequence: CASSSGLVSYNEQFF. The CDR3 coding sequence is TGCGCCAGCAGCTCGGGACTAGTCTCCTACAATGAGCAGTTCTTC. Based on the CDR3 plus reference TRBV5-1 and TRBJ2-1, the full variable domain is KAGVTQTPRYLIKTRGQQVTLSCSPISGHRSVSWYQQTPGQGLQFLFEYFSETQRNKGNFPGRFSGRQFSNSRSEMNVSTLELGDSALYLCASSSGLVSYNEQFFGPGTRLTVL.

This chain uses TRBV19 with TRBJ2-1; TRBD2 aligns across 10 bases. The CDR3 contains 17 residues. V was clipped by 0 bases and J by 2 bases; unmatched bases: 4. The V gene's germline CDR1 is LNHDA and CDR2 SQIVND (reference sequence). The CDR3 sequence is CASSIDTSGAPYNEQFF. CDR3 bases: TGTGCCAGTAGTATAGACACTAGCGGGGCCCCCTACAATGAGCAGTTCTTC.

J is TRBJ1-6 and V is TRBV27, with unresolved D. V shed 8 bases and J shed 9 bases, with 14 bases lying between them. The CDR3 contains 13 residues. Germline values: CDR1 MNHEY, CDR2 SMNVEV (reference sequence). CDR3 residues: CASQSNAGSPLHF. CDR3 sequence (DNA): TGTGCCAGCCAGTCAAACGCGGGTTCACCCCTCCACTTT.

CDR3 protein: CASSGSTRQGASYNEQFF. The CDR3 DNA sequence: TGTGCCAGCAGTGGATCGACGCGACAGGGTGCGTCCTACAATGAGCAGTTCTTC. J is TRBJ2-1 and V is TRBV2; TRBD1 matches 7 bases. The CDR3 runs to 18 residues. From germline, CDR1 is SNHLY and CDR2 FYNNEI. The J segment lost 1 base and the V segment lost 4 bases, leaving 13 bases of the junction unmatched. Drawing the rest from reference TRBV2 and TRBJ2-1, the complete variable domain is EPEVTQTPSHQVTQMGQEVILRCVPISNHLYFYWYRQILGQKVEFLVSFYNNEISEKSEIFDDQFSVERPDGSNFTLKIRSTKLEDSAMYFCASSGSTRQGASYNEQFFGPGTRLTVL.

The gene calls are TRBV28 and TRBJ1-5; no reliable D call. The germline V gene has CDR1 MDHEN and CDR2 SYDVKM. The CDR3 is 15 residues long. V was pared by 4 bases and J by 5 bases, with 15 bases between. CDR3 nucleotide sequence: TGTGCCAGCAGTTCACCAATCACCGGGGATCAGCCCCAGCATTTT. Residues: CASSSPITGDQPQHF. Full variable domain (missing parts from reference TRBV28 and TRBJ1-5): DVKVTQSSRYLVKRTGEKVFLECVQDMDHENMFWYRQDPGLGLRLIYFSYDVKMKEKGDIPEGYSVSREKKERFSLILESASTNQTSMYLCASSSPITGDQPQHFGDGTRLSIL.

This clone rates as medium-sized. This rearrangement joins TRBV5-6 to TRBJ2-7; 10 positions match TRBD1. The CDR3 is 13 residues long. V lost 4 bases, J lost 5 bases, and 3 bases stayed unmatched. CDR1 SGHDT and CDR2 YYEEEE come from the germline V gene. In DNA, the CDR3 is TGTGCCAGCAGCACGGGGACAGGGGACGAGCAGTACTTC. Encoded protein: CASSTGTGDEQYF.

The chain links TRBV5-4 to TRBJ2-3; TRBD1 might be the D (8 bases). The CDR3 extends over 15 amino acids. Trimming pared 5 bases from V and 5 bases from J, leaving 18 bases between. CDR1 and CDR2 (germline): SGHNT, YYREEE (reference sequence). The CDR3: CASSPQGGGVDTQYF. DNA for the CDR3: TGTGCCAGCAGTCCACAGGGGGGGGGAGTAGATACGCAGTATTTT.

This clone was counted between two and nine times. DNA of the CDR3: TGTGCCAGCAGCTCGGCTGGGACAGGGGTTAACTATGGCTACACCTTC. It encodes CASSSAGTGVNYGYTF. The rearrangement joins TRBV5-6 to TRBJ1-2, with TRBD1 matching 10 bases. There are 16 residues in the CDR3. CDR1 and CDR2 (germline): SGHDT, YYEEEE. Unmatched junction bases numbered 6, after V lost 3 bases and J lost 1 base.

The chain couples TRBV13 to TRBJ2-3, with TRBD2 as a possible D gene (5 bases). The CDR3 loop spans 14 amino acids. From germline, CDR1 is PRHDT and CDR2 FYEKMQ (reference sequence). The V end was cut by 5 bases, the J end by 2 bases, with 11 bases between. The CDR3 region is CASSQLGLTDTQYF. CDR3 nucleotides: TGTGCCAGCAGCCAACTAGGGCTCACAGATACGCAGTATTTT.

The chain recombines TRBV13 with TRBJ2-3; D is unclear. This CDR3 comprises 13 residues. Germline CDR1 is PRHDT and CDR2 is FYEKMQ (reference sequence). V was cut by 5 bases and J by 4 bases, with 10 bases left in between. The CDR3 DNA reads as TGTGCCAGCAGCCTCGAGTTCGCAGATACGCAGTATTTT. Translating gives CASSLEFADTQYF.

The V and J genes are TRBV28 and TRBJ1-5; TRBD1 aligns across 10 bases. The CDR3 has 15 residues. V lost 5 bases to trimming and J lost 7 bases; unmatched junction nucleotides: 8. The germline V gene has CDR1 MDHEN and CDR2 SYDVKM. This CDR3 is CASSTTGQGRQPQHF. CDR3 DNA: TGTGCCAGCAGTACAACGGGACAGGGGAGGCAGCCCCAGCATTTT.